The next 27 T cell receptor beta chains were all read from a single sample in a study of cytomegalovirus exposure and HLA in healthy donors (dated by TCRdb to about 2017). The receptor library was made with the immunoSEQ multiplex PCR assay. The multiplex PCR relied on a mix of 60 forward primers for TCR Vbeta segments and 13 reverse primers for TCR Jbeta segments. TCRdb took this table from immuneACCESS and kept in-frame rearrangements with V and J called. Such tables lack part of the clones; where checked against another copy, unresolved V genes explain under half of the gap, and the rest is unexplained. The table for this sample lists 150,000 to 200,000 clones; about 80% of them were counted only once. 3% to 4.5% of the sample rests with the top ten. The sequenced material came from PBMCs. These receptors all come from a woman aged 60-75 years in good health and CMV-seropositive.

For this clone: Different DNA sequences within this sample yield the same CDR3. This chain's CDR3 is CASSVLPGQGNYEQYF. In DNA form, the CDR3 reads TGTGCCAGTAGCGTACTCCCAGGACAGGGGAACTACGAGCAGTACTTC. The chain is built from TRBV19 and TRBJ2-7; 9 nucleotides align to TRBD1. Unmatched junction bases numbered 12, after V lost 6 bases and J lost 3 bases. Looked up from germline, CDR1 is LNHDA and CDR2 is SQIVND (reference sequence). CDR3 length: 16 residues.

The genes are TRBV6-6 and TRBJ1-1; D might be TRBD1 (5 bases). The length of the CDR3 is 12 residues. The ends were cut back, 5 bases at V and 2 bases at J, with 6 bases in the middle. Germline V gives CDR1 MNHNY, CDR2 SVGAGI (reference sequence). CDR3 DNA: TGTGCCAGCAGTCAGGGAAACACTGAAGCTTTCTTT. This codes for CASSQGNTEAFF.

In DNA form, the CDR3 reads TGTGCCAGCAGTTACTCGGGCTTCACAGATACGCAGTATTTT. Its protein product is CASSYSGFTDTQYF. The J gene is TRBJ2-3, the V gene TRBV6-6; the D is unclear. The CDR3 has 14 residues. In germline, CDR1 is MNHNY, CDR2 SVGAGI (reference sequence). With 0 bases removed from V and 2 bases from J, the gap between germline ends came to 6 bases.

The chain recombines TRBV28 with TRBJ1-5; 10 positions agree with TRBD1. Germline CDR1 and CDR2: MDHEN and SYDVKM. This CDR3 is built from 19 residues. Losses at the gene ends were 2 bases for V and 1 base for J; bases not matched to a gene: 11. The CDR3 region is CASSLRGTGEVASNQPQHF. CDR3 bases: TGTGCCAGCAGTTTACGGGGGACAGGGGAAGTGGCGAGCAATCAGCCCCAGCATTTT. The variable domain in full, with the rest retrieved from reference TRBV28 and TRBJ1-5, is DVKVTQSSRYLVKRTGEKVFLECVQDMDHENMFWYRQDPGLGLRLIYFSYDVKMKEKGDIPEGYSVSREKKERFSLILESASTNQTSMYLCASSLRGTGEVASNQPQHFGDGTRLSIL.

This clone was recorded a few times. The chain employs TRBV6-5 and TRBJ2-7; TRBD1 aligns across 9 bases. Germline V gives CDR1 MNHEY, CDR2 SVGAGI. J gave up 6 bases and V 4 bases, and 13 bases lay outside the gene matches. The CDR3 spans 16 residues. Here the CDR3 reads CASSSLAGTGSREQYF. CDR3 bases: TGTGCCAGCAGTTCCCTGGCGGGGACAGGGTCGCGCGAGCAGTACTTC.

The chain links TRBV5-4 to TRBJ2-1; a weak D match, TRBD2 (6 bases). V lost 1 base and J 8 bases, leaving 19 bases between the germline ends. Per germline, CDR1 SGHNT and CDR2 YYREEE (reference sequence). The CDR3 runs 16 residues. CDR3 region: CASSLSVQRRGDEQFF. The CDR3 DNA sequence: TGTGCCAGCAGCTTGTCGGTGCAGCGGAGGGGTGATGAGCAGTTCTTC.

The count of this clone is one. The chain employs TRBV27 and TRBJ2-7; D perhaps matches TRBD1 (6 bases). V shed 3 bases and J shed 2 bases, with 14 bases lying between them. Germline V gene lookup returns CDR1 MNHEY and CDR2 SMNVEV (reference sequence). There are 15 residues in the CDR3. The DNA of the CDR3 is TGTGCCAGCAGTTTGAGGCCAGGGGCCCCCTACGAGCAGTACTTC. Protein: CASSLRPGAPYEQYF.

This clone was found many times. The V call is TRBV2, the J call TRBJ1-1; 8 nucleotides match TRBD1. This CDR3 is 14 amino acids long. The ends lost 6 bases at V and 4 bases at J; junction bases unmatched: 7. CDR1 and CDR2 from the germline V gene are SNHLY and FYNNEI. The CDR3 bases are TGTGCCAGCAGGCCCCGACAGGGGACCACTGAAGCTTTCTTT. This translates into CASRPRQGTTEAFF.

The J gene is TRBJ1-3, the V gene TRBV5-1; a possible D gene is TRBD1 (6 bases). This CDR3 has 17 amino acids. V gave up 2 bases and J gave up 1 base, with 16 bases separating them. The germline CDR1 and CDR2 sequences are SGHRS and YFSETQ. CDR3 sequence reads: CASSFTGKLGSGNTIYF. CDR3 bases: TGCGCCAGCAGCTTTACAGGGAAGCTAGGGTCTGGAAACACCATATATTTT.

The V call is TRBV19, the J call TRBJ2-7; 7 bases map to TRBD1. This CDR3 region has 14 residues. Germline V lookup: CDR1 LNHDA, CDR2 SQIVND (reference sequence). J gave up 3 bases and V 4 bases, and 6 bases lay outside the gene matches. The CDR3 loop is CASSRQGLGYEQYF. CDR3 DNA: TGTGCCAGTAGTAGACAGGGTTTGGGCTACGAGCAGTACTTC.

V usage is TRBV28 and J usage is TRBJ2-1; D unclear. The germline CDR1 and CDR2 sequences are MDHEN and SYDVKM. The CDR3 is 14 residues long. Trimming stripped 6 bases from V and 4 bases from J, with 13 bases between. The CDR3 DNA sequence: TGTGCCAGCAGCCCCCCTCGGCGGTACAATGAGCAGTTCTTC. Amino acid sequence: CASSPPRRYNEQFF. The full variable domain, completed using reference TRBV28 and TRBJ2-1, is DVKVTQSSRYLVKRTGEKVFLECVQDMDHENMFWYRQDPGLGLRLIYFSYDVKMKEKGDIPEGYSVSREKKERFSLILESASTNQTSMYLCASSPPRRYNEQFFGPGTRLTVL.

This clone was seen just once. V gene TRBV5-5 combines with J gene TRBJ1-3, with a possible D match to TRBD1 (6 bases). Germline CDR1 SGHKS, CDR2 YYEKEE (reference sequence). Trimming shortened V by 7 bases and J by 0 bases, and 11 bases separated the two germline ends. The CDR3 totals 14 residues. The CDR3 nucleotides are TGTGCCAGCGGTGACAGGAGCTCTGGAAACACCATATATTTT. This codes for CASGDRSSGNTIYF. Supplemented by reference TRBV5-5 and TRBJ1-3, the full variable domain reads DAGVTQSPTHLIKTRGQQVTLRCSPISGHKSVSWYQQVLGQGPQFIFQYYEKEERGRGNFPDRFSARQFPNYSSELNVNALLLGDSALYLCASGDRSSGNTIYFGEGSWLTVV.

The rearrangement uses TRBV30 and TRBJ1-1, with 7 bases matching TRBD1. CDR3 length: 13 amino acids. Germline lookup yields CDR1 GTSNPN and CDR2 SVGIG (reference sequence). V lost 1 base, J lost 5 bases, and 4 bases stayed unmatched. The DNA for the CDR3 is TGTGCCTGGAGTGCGACAGGGAGAACTGAAGCTTTCTTT. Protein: CAWSATGRTEAFF.

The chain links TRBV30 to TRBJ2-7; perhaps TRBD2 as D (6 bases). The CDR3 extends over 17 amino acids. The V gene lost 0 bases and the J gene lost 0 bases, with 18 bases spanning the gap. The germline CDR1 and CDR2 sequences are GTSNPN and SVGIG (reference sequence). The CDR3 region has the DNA TGTGCCTGGAGTGTAGCTCCACTAGCTCGATCCTCCTACGAGCAGTACTTC. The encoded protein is CAWSVAPLARSSYEQYF. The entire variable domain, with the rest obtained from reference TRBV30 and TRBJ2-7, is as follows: SQTIHQWPATLVQPVGSPLSLECTVEGTSNPNLYWYRQAAGRGLQLLFYSVGIGQISSEVPQNLSASRPQDRQFILSSKKLLLSDSGFYLCAWSVAPLARSSYEQYFGPGTRLTVT.

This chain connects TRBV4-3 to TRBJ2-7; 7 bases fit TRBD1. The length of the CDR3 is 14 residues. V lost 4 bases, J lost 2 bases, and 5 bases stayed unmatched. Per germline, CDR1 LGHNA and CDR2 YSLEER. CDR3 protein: CASSPGQLTYEQYF. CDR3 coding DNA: TGCGCCAGCAGCCCGGGACAGCTAACCTACGAGCAGTACTTC.

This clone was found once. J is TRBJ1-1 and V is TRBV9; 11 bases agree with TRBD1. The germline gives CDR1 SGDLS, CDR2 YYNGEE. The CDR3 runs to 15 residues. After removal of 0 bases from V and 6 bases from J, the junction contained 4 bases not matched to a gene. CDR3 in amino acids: CASSVVGDRGSEAFF. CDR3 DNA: TGTGCCAGCAGCGTAGTTGGGGACAGGGGGTCTGAAGCTTTCTTT.

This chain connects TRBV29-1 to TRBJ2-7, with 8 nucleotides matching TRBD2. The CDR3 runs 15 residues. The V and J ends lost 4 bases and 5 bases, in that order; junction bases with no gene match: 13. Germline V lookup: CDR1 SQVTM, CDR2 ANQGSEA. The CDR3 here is CSVGSGHAGGNEQYF. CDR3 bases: TGCAGCGTTGGTAGCGGACACGCGGGGGGTAACGAGCAGTACTTC.

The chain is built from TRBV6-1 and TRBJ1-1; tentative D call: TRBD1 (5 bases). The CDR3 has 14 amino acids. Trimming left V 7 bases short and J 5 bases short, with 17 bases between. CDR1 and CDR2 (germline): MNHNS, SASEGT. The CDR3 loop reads CASTNRFAKTEAFF. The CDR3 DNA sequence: TGTGCCAGCACCAACAGGTTTGCGAAGACTGAAGCTTTCTTT.

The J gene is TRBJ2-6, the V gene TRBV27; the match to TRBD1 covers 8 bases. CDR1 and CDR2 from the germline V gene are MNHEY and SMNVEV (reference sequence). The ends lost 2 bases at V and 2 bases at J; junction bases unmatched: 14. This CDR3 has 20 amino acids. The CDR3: CASSLGSRGLGLTGANVLTF. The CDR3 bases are TGTGCCAGCAGTTTAGGTTCCAGGGGGCTAGGTTTGACTGGGGCCAACGTCCTGACTTTC. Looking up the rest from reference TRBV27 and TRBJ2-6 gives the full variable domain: EAQVTQNPRYLITVTGKKLTVTCSQNMNHEYMSWYRQDPGLGLRQIYYSMNVEVTDKGDVPEGYKVSRKEKRNFPLILESPSPNQTSLYFCASSLGSRGLGLTGANVLTFGAGSRLTVL.

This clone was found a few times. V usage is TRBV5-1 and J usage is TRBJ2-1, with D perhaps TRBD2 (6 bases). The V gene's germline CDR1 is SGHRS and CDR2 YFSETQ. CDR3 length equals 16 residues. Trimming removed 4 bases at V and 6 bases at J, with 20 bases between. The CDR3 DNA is TGCGCCAGCAGCGATCGCCGGGACGCGGGGACCAATGAGCAGTTCTTC. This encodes CASSDRRDAGTNEQFF.

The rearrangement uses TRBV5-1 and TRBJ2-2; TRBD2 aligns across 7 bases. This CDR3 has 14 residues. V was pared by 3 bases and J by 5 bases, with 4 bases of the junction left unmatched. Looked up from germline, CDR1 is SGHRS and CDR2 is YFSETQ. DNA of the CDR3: TGCGCCAGCAGCTGGACTAGTTTGACCGGGGAGCTGTTTTTT. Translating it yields CASSWTSLTGELFF.

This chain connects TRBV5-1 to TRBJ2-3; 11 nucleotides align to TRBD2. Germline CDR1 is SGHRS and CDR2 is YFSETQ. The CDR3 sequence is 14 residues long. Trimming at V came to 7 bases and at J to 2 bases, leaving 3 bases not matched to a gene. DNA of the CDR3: TGCGCCAGCCGGACTAGCGGGTACACAGATACGCAGTATTTT. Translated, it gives CASRTSGYTDTQYF.

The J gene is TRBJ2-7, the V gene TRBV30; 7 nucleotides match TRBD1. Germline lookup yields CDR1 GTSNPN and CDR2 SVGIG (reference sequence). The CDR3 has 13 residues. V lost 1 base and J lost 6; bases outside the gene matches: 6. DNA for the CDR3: TGTGCCTGGAGTGGCAGGGGGAGAGGCGAGCAGTACTTC. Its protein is CAWSGRGRGEQYF. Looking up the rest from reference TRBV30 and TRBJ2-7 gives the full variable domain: SQTIHQWPATLVQPVGSPLSLECTVEGTSNPNLYWYRQAAGRGLQLLFYSVGIGQISSEVPQNLSASRPQDRQFILSSKKLLLSDSGFYLCAWSGRGRGEQYFGPGTRLTVT.

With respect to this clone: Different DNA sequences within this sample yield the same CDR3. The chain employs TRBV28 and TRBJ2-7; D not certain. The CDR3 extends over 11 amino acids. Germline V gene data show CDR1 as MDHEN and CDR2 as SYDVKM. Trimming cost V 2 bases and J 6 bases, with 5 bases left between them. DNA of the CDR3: TGTGCCAGCAGTTTAAGAGGCGAGCAGTACTTC. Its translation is CASSLRGEQYF. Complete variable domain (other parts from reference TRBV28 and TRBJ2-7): DVKVTQSSRYLVKRTGEKVFLECVQDMDHENMFWYRQDPGLGLRLIYFSYDVKMKEKGDIPEGYSVSREKKERFSLILESASTNQTSMYLCASSLRGEQYFGPGTRLTVT.

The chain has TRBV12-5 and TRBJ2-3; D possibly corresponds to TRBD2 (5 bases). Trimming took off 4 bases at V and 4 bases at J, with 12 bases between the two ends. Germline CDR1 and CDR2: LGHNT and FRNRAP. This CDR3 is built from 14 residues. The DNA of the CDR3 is TGTGCTAGTGGTTCGGGGTCTCTTGCAGATACGCAGTATTTT. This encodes CASGSGSLADTQYF.

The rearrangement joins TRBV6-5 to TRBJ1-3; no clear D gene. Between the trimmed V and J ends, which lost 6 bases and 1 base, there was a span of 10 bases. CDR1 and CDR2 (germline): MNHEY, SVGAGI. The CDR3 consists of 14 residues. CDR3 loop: CASSAASSGNTIYF. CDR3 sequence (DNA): TGTGCCAGCAGCGCGGCCAGTTCTGGAAACACCATATATTTT.

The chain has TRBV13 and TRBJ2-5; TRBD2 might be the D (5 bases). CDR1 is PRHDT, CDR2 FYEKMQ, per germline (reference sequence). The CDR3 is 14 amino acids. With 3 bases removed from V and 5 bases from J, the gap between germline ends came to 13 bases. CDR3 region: CASSFGPRGETQYF. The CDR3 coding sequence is TGTGCCAGCAGCTTTGGACCCCGAGGGGAGACCCAGTACTTC. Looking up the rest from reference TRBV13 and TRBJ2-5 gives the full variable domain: AAGVIQSPRHLIKEKRETATLKCYPIPRHDTVYWYQQGPGQDPQFLISFYEKMQSDKGSIPDRFSAQQFSDYHSELNMSSLELGDSALYFCASSFGPRGETQYFGPGTRLLVL.